These T cell receptor beta chains were read from a single sample in a study of Graves' ophthalmopathy and Graves' hyperthyroidism. Each CDR3 protein is one row after TCRdb ran MiXCR on the multiplex PCR reads. This table holds 52,000 or so distinct CDR3 sequences, roughly 47% found once. Sequenced input: peripheral blood. Source of these receptors: an adult woman with Graves' ophthalmopathy. Both conserved end residues are part of each CDR3. D genes are given only for firm matches. Size is stated for part of the rows, as once, few or many counts, or as a class when the clone is expanded.

v_call	d_call	j_call	clone_size	cdr3_aa	cdr3_nt
TRBV20-1	NA	TRBJ1-2	many	CSARPTGSLSYGYTF	TGCAGTGCCCGACCGACAGGCTCCTTATCCTATGGCTACACCTTC
TRBV19	NA	TRBJ2-1	many	CASTPGQTHNEQFF	TGTGCCAGCACCCCGGGACAAACCCACAATGAGCAGTTCTTC
TRBV27	NA	TRBJ2-3	NA	CASKGMALGTDTQYF	TGTGCCAGCAAAGGTATGGCCCTCGGCACAGATACGCAGTATTTT
TRBV6-6	TRBD1	TRBJ1-1	many	CASSLGTGPHEAFF	TGTGCCAGCAGTTTGGGGACAGGACCCCATGAAGCTTTCTTT
TRBV9	TRBD1	TRBJ1-6	medium-sized	CASSTKGQINSPLHF	TGTGCCAGCAGCACGAAGGGACAGATTAATTCACCCCTCCACTTT
TRBV20-1	TRBD2	TRBJ2-7	many	CSAIGTSGRSSYEQYF	TGCAGTGCTATCGGGACTAGCGGGAGAAGCTCCTACGAGCAGTACTTC
TRBV7-2	TRBD2	TRBJ2-3	NA	CASIDSGGSYNEQYF	TGTGCCAGCATTGATAGCGGGGGGTCCTACAATGAGCAGTATTTT
TRBV24-1	TRBD2	TRBJ2-3	NA	CATSDPGLAGGNTQYF	TGTGCCACCAGTGATCCCGGACTAGCGGGAGGGAATACGCAGTATTTT
TRBV7-3	NA	TRBJ1-1	many	CASSLSGGLEAFF	TGTGCCAGCAGCTTAAGCGGGGGGCTTGAAGCTTTCTTT
TRBV5-5	NA	TRBJ2-7	NA	CASSFVPGTPYEQYF	TGTGCCAGCAGCTTCGTTCCAGGAACCCCCTACGAGCAGTACTTC
TRBV19	NA	TRBJ2-3	many	CASSSGRWNTQYF	TGTGCCAGTAGTTCGGGACGTTGGAATACGCAGTATTTT
TRBV7-6	NA	TRBJ2-1	NA	CASAETALLNKQFF	TGCGCCAGCGCCGAGACAGCCCTCCTAAATAAGCAGTTCTTC
TRBV7-9	NA	TRBJ2-1	NA	CASSLARDTNEQFF	TGTGCCAGCAGCTTAGCGCGGGACACCAATGAGCAGTTCTTC
TRBV12-3/TRBV12-4	NA	TRBJ2-7	once	CASSLSYKAFEQCF	TGTGCCAGCAGTTTATCATACAAGGCATTCGAGCAGTGCTTC
TRBV6-5	NA	TRBJ1-4	many	CASSYGQEGEKLFF	TGTGCCAGCAGTTACGGGCAGGAGGGTGAAAAACTGTTTTTT
TRBV7-2	TRBD2	TRBJ2-3	few	CASSQRAGKGEVTDTQYF	TGCGCCAGCAGCCAAAGAGCGGGGAAAGGCGAAGTGACAGATACGCAGTATTTT
TRBV6-4	TRBD2	TRBJ2-1	NA	CASSGTSGLSYNEQFF	TGTGCCAGCAGTGGGACTAGCGGGCTCTCCTACAATGAGCAGTTCTTC
TRBV27	NA	TRBJ2-7	NA	CASRGGPVEQYF	TGTGCCAGCCGCGGGGGCCCGGTCGAGCAGTACTTC
TRBV7-6	TRBD2	TRBJ2-1	NA	CASSPGTSNEQFF	TGTGCCAGCAGCCCCGGGACTAGTAATGAGCAGTTCTTC
TRBV20-1	TRBD2	TRBJ2-1	many	CSASGLAENYNEQFF	TGCAGTGCCAGCGGACTAGCGGAAAACTACAATGAGCAGTTCTTC
TRBV27	TRBD2	TRBJ2-3	NA	CASSPRWRERGTDTQYF	TGTGCCAGCAGTCCCCGCTGGCGGGAGCGAGGCACAGATACGCAGTATTTT
TRBV5-5	TRBD2	TRBJ2-1	NA	CASSLSLGLAGSERFF	TGTGCCAGCAGCTTGTCTCTTGGACTAGCGGGCAGTGAGCGGTTCTTC
TRBV10-1	TRBD2	TRBJ2-7	NA	CASSESGGAPPCSYEQYF	TGCGCCAGCAGTGAGAGCGGGGGTGCACCTCCGTGCTCCTACGAGCAGTACTTC
TRBV7-9	NA	TRBJ2-2	many	CASTSGELFF	TGTGCCAGCACATCCGGGGAGCTGTTTTTT
TRBV10-3	TRBD2	TRBJ2-1	medium-sized	CAINEASGRVSEQFF	TGTGCCATCAACGAGGCTAGCGGGAGAGTTTCTGAGCAGTTCTTC
TRBV30	TRBD2	TRBJ2-7	many	CAWSGLAGVVEQYF	TGTGCCTGGAGTGGGCTAGCGGGAGTAGTCGAGCAGTACTTC
TRBV3-1	TRBD2	TRBJ2-1	few	CASSPRTSGYNEQFF	TGTGCCAGCAGCCCTCGGACTAGCGGCTACAATGAGCAGTTCTTC
TRBV30	TRBD2	TRBJ2-7	many	CAWSTSGRGEQYF	TGTGCCTGGAGTACTAGCGGGAGGGGCGAGCAGTACTTC
TRBV11-2	TRBD2	TRBJ2-1	many	CASSASGTSTYNEQFF	TGTGCCAGCAGCGCCTCCGGGACTAGCACCTACAATGAGCAGTTCTTC
TRBV15	NA	TRBJ2-7	NA	CATSRAQGHSYEQYF	TGTGCCACCAGCAGAGCCCAAGGACACTCCTACGAGCAGTACTTC
TRBV20-1	TRBD2	TRBJ2-1	NA	CSAAPGTSLRYNEQFF	TGCAGTGCTGCACCCGGGACTAGCCTCCGGTACAATGAGCAGTTCTTC
TRBV7-9	NA	TRBJ1-1	many	CASSLETEAFF	TGTGCCAGCAGCTTGGAGACTGAAGCTTTCTTT
TRBV11-3	NA	TRBJ2-5	many	CASSNRDGQETQYF	TGTGCCAGCAGCAACCGGGACGGCCAAGAGACCCAGTACTTC
TRBV5-1	NA	TRBJ2-5	NA	CASSLGAGIGTQYF	TGCGCCAGCAGCTTGGGTGCAGGGATTGGGACCCAGTACTTC
TRBV5-8	NA	TRBJ2-2	many	CASRTGPTTGELFF	TGTGCCAGCAGGACCGGGCCCACGACTGGGGAGCTGTTTTTT